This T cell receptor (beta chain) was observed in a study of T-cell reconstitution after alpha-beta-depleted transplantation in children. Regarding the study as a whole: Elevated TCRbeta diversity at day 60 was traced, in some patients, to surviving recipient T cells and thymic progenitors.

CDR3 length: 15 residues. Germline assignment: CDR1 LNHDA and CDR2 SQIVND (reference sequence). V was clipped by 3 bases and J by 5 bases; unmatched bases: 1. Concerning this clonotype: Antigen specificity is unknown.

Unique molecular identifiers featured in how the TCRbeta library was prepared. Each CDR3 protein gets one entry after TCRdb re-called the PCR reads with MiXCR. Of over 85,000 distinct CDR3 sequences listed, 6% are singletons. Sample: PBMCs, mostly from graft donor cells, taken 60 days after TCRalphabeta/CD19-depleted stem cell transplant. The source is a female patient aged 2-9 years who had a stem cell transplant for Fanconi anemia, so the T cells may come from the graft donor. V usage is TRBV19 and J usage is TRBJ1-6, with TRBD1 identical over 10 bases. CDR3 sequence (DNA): TGTGCCAGTAGTATTGGGACAGGGGATAATTCACCCCTCCACTTT. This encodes CASSIGTGDNSPLHF.